This T cell receptor (beta chain) was recorded in a study of PD-L1 blockade in urothelial cancer. TCRdb's copy holds only in-frame clones and misses some; the assay was immunoSEQ multiplex PCR. The table shows 27,000 or so clones, with around 86% occurring only once. The sample consisted of PBMCs, taken around atezolizumab (anti-PD-L1) treatment. The clonotype originates from a man between 50 and 59 years old with urothelial cancer.

CDR3 protein: CASSSRGGGTEAFF. The CDR3 region has the DNA TGTGCCAGCAGCTCTAGGGGAGGGGGCACTGAAGCTTTCTTT. The genes are TRBV7-3 and TRBJ1-1, with D maybe TRBD1 (6 bases). Germline V gene sequence: CDR1 SGHTA, CDR2 FQGTGA. The CDR3 sequence is 14 residues long. The V end lost 4 bases, the J end lost 4 bases, and 13 bases lay between the germline ends.